The 10 T cell receptor beta chains presented below share a single source sample, sequenced in a study of naive and memory T cell subsets. Two oligonucleotides, mixed equimolar, formed the beta constant-region primer covering TRBC1 and TRBC2. Nested alpha and beta constant-region primers with the SP2 primer drove four PCR rounds on ligated cDNA. Via MiXCR, TCRdb re-called the UMI-ligation and nested PCR reads, giving one row per CDR3 protein. Of 100,000 to 150,000 distinct CDR3 sequences in the sample, roughly 36% were seen once. The source material was central memory CD4+ T cells from blood. These receptors originate from a human donor in good health.

This chain connects TRBV7-2 to TRBJ2-3, with 12 bases that match TRBD2. The CDR3 loop spans 16 amino acids. Germline CDR1 SGHTA, CDR2 FQGNSA. Trimming at V came to 6 bases and at J to 5 bases, leaving 9 bases not matched to a gene. The CDR3 sequence: CASSSRTSGIIDTQYF. CDR3 bases: TGTGCCAGCAGTTCGAGGACTAGCGGGATTATAGATACGCAGTATTTT.

DNA for the CDR3: TGTGCCACCCTCCCTCGACCCCCAGGGGTCAACGAGCAGTACTTC. Its translation: CATLPRPPGVNEQYF. The J gene is TRBJ2-7, the V gene TRBV6-1; TRBD1 is a possible D gene (6 bases). Germline CDR1 is MNHNS and CDR2 is SASEGT. V was pared by 10 bases and J by 5 bases, with 24 bases between. The CDR3 is 15 residues long.

This chain joins TRBV2 and TRBJ2-5, with a weak D call TRBD2 (5 bases). The CDR3 length is 13 residues. Germline V gene lookup returns CDR1 SNHLY and CDR2 FYNNEI. V gave up 2 bases and J gave up 4 bases, with 8 bases separating them. The CDR3 protein is CASSETAGETQYF. CDR3 coding DNA: TGTGCCAGCAGTGAAACGGCGGGAGAGACCCAGTACTTC.

The chain is built from TRBV9 and TRBJ1-6, with D maybe TRBD1 (6 bases). Germline lookup yields CDR1 SGDLS and CDR2 YYNGEE. The V gene lost 0 bases and the J gene lost 9 bases, with 13 bases spanning the gap. The CDR3 covers 15 residues. Here the CDR3 DNA reads TGTGCCAGCAGCGTAGGTCAGGGGATGGCTTCACCCCTCCACTTT. Amino acids: CASSVGQGMASPLHF.

This clonotype turned up a few times. The gene calls are TRBV3-1 and TRBJ1-6, with TRBD1 as a possible D gene (5 bases). The CDR3 length is 15 residues. CDR1 and CDR2 (germline): LGHDT, YNNKEL (reference sequence). The V and J ends lost 6 bases and 7 bases respectively, with 16 bases between them. The CDR3 loop reads CASRQGHSGNSPLHF. The CDR3 bases are TGTGCCAGCAGGCAGGGCCATTCTGGGAATTCACCCCTCCACTTT.

This sequence joins TRBV5-1 and TRBJ2-7, with 7 bases identical to TRBD1. The length of the CDR3 is 13 residues. CDR1 and CDR2 (germline): SGHRS, YFSETQ. The V gene end was trimmed by 4 bases and the J gene end by 3 bases; junction bases not matched to a gene: 4. The CDR3 nucleotides read TGCGCCAGCAGCCTAGGACAGGTCTACGAGCAGTACTTC. Amino acid sequence: CASSLGQVYEQYF.

This clonotype was counted between two and nine times. J is TRBJ2-5 and V is TRBV7-6; 7 bases are shared with TRBD1. The V and J ends lost 3 bases and 4 bases, in that order; junction bases with no gene match: 5. CDR3 length equals 14 residues. Germline-derived CDR1 and CDR2 are SGHVS and FNYEAQ. DNA of the CDR3: TGTGCCAGCAGCTTGGGGACAGCCCGAGAGACCCAGTACTTC. It codes for CASSLGTARETQYF.

This chain links TRBV7-2 with TRBJ2-4; D ambiguous. CDR3 length: 16 amino acids. Germline V gene lookup returns CDR1 SGHTA and CDR2 FQGNSA. Trimming took 2 bases from V and 0 from J, leaving 11 bases between them. The CDR3 nucleotides are TGTGCCAGCAGCTTACAGATCGATCCAGCCAAAAACATTCAGTACTTC. Encoded protein: CASSLQIDPAKNIQYF. Supplemented by reference TRBV7-2 and TRBJ2-4, the full variable domain reads GAGVSQSPSNKVTEKGKDVELRCDPISGHTALYWYRQSLGQGLEFLIYFQGNSAPDKSGLPSDRFSAERTGGSVSTLTIQRTQQEDSAVYLCASSLQIDPAKNIQYFGAGTRLSVL.

The table lists this clonotype with a few counts. The chain uses TRBV20-1 and TRBJ2-3; D possibly corresponds to TRBD1 (7 bases). V was cut by 5 bases and J by 2 bases, with 14 bases left in between. The germline V gene has CDR1 DFQATT and CDR2 SNEGSKA (reference sequence). CDR3 length: 14 residues. The DNA of the CDR3 is TGCAGTGCTTCTCGCAGGGGGGACACAGATACGCAGTATTTT. As protein: CSASRRGDTDTQYF.

The V call is TRBV5-1, the J call TRBJ2-1; D is unclear. This CDR3 has 14 residues. The V and J ends lost 1 base and 3 bases respectively, with 8 bases between them. CDR1 is SGHRS and CDR2 is YFSETQ in the germline V gene. CDR3: CASSLLSGYNEQFF. The CDR3 DNA reads as TGCGCCAGCAGCTTGTTGTCAGGCTACAATGAGCAGTTCTTC.